This paragraph reports one T cell receptor beta chain. The antigen is unknown. These data come from a study of fetal regulatory T cell absence and autoimmunity. Study-level results: Pancreas TCRs were oligoclonally enriched versus cord blood, some clones over 85-fold. In IPEX, the enrichment was taken to support antigen-driven autoimmunity before birth.

The CDR3 extends over 14 amino acids. Germline CDR1 and CDR2: WNHNN and SYGVQD (reference sequence). V gave up 0 bases and J gave up 10 bases, with 13 bases separating them. The survey-level immunoSEQ assay was used. Assay used: immunoSEQ multiplex PCR; TCRdb lists only in-frame clones, some missing. The sample includes approximately 49,000 clones, around 83% of them seen just once. V usage is TRBV10-1 and J usage is TRBJ2-1; TRBD2 is a possible D gene (5 bases). The sample was cord blood. The receptor was derived from a newborn boy with IPEX syndrome. The CDR3 nucleotides read TGCGCCAGCAGTGAGTCAGAGAGGGCTGGGGAGCAGTTCTTC. Amino acids: CASSESERAGEQFF.